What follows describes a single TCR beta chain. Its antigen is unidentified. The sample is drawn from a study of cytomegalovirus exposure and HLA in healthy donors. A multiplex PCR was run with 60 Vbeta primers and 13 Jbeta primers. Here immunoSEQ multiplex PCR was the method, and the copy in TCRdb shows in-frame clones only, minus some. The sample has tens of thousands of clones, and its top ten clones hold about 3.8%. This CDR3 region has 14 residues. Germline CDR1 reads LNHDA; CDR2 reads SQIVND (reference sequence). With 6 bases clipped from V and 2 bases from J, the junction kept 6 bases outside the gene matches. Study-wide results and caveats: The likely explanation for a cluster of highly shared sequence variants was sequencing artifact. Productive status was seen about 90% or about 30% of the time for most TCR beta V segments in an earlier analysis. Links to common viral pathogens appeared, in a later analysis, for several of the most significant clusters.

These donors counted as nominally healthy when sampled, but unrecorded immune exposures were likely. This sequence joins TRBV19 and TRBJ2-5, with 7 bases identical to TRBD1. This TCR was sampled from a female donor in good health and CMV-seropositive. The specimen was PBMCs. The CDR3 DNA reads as TGTGCCAGTAGAAATTTACAGGGGCAAGAGACCCAGTACTTC. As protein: CASRNLQGQETQYF.